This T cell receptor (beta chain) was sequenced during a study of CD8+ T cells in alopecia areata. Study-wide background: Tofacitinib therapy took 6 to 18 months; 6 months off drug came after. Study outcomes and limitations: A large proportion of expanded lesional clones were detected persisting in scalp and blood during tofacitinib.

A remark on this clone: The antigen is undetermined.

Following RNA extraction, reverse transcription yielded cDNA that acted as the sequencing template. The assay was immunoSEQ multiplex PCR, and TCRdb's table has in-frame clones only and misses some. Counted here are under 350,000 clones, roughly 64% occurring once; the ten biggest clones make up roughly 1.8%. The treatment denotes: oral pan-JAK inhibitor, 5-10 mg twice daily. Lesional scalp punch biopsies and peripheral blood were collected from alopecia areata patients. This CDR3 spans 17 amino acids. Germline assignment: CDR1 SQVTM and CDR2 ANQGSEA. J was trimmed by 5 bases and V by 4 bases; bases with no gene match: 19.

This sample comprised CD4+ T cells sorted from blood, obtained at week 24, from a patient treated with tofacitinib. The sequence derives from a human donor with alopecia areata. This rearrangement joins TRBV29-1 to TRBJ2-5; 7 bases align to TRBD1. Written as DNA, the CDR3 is TGCAGCGTTGGGGGGCTGACAGGGTATGTTTCGCGGGAGACCCAGTACTTC. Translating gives CSVGGLTGYVSRETQYF. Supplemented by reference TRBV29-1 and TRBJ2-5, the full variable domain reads SAVISQKPSRDICQRGTSLTIQCQVDSQVTMMFWYRQQPGQSLTLIATANQGSEATYESGFVIDKFPISRPNLTFSTLTVSNMSPEDSSIYLCSVGGLTGYVSRETQYFGPGTRLLVL.